The clone carrying this T cell receptor (beta chain) was seen at least ten times. Its antigen remains unidentified. This specimen includes other DNA sequences encoding the same CDR3. Libraries were prepared by immunoSEQ multiplex PCR; TCRdb keeps only in-frame clonotypes and omits some of them. The sample holds fewer than 650,000 clones, around 78% seen once. These data come from a study of shared clonotypes between healthy human individuals. Study observations and caveats: The study sampled only blood, and tissue repertoires likely differ.

The germline gives CDR1 SGHRS, CDR2 YFSETQ. CDR3 length: 16 amino acids. V was clipped by 0 bases and J by 2 bases, with 12 bases between them. There were only Caucasian adults among the donors, and all lived in Nashville, Tennessee. The J gene is TRBJ2-1, the V gene TRBV5-1, with D tentatively TRBD1 (5 bases). Sequencing was performed on PBMCs. This sequence originates from a woman in her forties in good health. Some clones in this sample may be carry-over from other donors' samples. Here the CDR3 reads CASSLVVGHTYNEQFF. CDR3 DNA sequence: TGCGCCAGCAGCTTGGTTGTGGGGCATACCTACAATGAGCAGTTCTTC.